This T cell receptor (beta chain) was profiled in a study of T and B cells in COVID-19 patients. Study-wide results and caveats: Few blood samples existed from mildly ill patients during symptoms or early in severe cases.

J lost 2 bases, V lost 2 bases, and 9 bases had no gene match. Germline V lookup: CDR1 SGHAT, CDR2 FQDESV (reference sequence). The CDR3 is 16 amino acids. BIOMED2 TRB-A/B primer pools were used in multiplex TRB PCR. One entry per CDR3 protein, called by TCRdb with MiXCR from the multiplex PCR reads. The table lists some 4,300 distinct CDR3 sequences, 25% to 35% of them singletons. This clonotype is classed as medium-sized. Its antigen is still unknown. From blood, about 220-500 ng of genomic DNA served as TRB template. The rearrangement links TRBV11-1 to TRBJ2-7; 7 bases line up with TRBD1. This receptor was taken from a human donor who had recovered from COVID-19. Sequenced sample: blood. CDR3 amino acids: CASSLPTGTAAYEQYF. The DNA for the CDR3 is TGTGCCAGCAGCTTACCCACGGGGACAGCGGCCTACGAGCAGTACTTC. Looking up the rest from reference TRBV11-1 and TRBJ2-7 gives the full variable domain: EAEVAQSPRYKITEKSQAVAFWCDPISGHATLYWYRQILGQGPELLVQFQDESVVDDSQLPKDRFSAERLKGVDSTLKIQPAELGDSAMYLCASSLPTGTAAYEQYFGPGTRLTVT.